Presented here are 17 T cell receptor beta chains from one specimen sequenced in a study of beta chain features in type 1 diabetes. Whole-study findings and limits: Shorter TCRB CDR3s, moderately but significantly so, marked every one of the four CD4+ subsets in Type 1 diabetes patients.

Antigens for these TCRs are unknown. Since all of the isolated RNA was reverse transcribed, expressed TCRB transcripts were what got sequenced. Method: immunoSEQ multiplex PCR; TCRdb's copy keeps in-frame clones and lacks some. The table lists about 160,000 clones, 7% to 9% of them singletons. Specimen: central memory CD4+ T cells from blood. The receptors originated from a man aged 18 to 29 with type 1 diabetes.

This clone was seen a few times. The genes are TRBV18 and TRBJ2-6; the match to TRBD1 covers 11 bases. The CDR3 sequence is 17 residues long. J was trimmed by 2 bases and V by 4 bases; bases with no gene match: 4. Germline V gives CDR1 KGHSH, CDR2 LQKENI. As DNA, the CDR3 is TGTGCCAGCTCACTCGGACAGGGGGCGACTGGGGCCAACGTCCTGACTTTC. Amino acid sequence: CASSLGQGATGANVLTF.

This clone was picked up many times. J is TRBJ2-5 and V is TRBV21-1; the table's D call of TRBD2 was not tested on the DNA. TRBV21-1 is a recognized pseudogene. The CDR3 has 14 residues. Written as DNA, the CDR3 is TGTGCCAGCAGCAAATTGCTAGGAGTAAAGACCCAGTACTTC. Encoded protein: CASSKLLGVKTQYF.

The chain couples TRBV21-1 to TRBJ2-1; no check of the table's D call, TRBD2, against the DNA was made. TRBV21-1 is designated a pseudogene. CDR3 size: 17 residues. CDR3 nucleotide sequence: TGTGCCAGCAGCAAAAGATCTAGCGGGAGCTCCTACAATGAGCAGTTCTTC. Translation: CASSKRSSGSSYNEQFF.

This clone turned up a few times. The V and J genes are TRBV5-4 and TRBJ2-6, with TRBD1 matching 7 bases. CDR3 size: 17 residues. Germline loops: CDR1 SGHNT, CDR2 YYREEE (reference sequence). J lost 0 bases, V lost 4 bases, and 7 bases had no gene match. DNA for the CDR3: TGTGCCAGCAGCACGGGACAGACCCGCTCTGGGGCCAACGTCCTGACTTTC. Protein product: CASSTGQTRSGANVLTF.

CDR3 nucleotide sequence: TGCGCCAGCAGTGAAAATCGCCAGGTCCAAGAGACCCAGTACTTC. Protein product: CASSENRQVQETQYF. The rearrangement links TRBV5-1 to TRBJ2-5; D is unresolved. The CDR3 runs 15 residues. Per germline, CDR1 SGHRS and CDR2 YFSETQ. With 5 bases removed from V and 1 base from J, the gap between germline ends came to 15 bases.

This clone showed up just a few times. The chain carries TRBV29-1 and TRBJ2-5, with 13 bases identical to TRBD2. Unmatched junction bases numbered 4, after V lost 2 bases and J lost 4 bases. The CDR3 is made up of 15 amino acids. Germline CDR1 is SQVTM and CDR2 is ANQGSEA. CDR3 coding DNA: TGCAGCGTTGAACGGACTAGCGGGAGTCCAGAGACCCAGTACTTC. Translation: CSVERTSGSPETQYF.

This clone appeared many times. CDR3 loop: CASSLGPGKRFF. In nucleotides, the CDR3 is TGTGCCAGCAGCTTAGGGCCGGGGAAACGGTTCTTC. V and J are TRBV7-2 and TRBJ2-1; D may be TRBD2 (5 bases). The V end was cut by 1 base, the J end by 15 bases, with 13 bases between. The CDR3 runs 12 residues. Per germline, CDR1 SGHTA and CDR2 FQGNSA.

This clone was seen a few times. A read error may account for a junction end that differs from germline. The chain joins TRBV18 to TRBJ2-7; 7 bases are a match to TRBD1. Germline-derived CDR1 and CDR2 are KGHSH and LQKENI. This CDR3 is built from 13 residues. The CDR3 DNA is TGTGCCAGCTCCTCTCAGATGGAGACAGGGTTGAACTTC. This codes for CASSSQMETGLNF.

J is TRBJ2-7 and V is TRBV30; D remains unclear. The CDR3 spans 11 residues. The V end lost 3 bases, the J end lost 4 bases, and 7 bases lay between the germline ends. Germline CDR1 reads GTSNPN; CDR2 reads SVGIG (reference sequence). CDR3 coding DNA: TGTGCCTGGAGGAGGTCATACGAGCAGTACTTC. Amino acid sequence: CAWRRSYEQYF.

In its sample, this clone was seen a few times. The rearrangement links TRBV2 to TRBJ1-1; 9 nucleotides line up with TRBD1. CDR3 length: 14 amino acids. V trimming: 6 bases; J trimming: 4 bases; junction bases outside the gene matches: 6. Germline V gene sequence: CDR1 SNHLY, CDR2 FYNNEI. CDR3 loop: CASRGQGLGTEAFF. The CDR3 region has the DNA TGTGCCAGCAGGGGACAGGGCCTGGGCACTGAAGCTTTCTTT. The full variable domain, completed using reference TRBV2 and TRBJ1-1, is EPEVTQTPSHQVTQMGQEVILRCVPISNHLYFYWYRQILGQKVEFLVSFYNNEISEKSEIFDDQFSVERPDGSNFTLKIRSTKLEDSAMYFCASRGQGLGTEAFFGQGTRLTVV.

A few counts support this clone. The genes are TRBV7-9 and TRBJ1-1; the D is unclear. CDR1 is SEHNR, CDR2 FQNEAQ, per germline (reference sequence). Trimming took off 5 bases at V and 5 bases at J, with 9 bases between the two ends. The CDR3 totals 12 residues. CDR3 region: CASSPRLTEAFF. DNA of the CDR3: TGTGCCAGCAGCCCTCGTTTAACTGAAGCTTTCTTT.

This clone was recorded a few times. The CDR3 nucleotides are TGTGCCAGCAGCCCCGGACAGTACGAGCAGTACTTC. The encoded protein is CASSPGQYEQYF. This chain links TRBV7-2 with TRBJ2-5; possible D gene TRBD1, 6 bases. Gene TRBJ2-7 matches the end of the DNA better, so the J call may be wrong. The CDR3 runs to 12 residues. Germline V gene sequence: CDR1 SGHTA, CDR2 FQGNSA.

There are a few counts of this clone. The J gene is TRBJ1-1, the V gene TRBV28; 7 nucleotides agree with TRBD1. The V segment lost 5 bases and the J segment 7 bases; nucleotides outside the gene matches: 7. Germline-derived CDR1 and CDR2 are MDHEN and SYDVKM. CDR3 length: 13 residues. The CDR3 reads CASSLTGLDEAFF. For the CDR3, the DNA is TGTGCCAGCAGTCTGACAGGGTTGGATGAAGCTTTCTTT.

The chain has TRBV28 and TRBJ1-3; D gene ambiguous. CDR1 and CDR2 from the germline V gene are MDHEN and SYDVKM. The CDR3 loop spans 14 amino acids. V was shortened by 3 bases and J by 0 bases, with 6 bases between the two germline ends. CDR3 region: CASSFGISGNTIYF. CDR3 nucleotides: TGTGCCAGCAGTTTCGGGATCTCTGGAAACACCATATATTTT.

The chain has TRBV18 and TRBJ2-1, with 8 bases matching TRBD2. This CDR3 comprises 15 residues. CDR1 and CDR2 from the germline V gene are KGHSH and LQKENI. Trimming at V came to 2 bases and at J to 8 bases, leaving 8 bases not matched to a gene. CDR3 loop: CASSPGGGPGDEQFF. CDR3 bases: TGTGCCAGCTCACCAGGCGGGGGGCCGGGGGATGAGCAGTTCTTC.

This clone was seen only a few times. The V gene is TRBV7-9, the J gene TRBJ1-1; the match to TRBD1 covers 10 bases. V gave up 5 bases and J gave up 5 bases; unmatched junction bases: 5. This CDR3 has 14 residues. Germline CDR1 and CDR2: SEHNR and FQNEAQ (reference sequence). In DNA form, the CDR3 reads TGTGCCAGCAGCCGGGACAGGGGAAGTACTGAAGCTTTCTTT. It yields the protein CASSRDRGSTEAFF.

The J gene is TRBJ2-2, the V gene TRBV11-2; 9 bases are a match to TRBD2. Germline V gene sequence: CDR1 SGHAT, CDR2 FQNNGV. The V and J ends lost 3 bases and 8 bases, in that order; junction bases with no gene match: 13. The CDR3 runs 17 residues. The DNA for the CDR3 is TGTGCCAGCAGCTTGGCTACCGGGACTAGCAATTTGGGGGAGCTGTTTTTT. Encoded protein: CASSLATGTSNLGELFF.